The source of this T cell receptor (beta chain) is a study of Graves' ophthalmopathy and Graves' hyperthyroidism. Patients in the hyperthyroidism group, adults aged 18 to 65, were newly diagnosed, under 2 months' duration. Reliance was placed on clinical symptoms, serum thyroxine, TRAb, thyroid ultrasound and orbital computed tomography for diagnosis. It was from over 8.5 ml of fresh peripheral blood that the PBMCs came. The table lists this clonotype with many counts. Its target is not known. Between the trimmed V and J ends, which lost 2 bases and 3 bases, there was a span of 16 bases. Germline CDR1 reads SGHTA; CDR2 reads FQGNSA. The CDR3 is 16 residues long. RNA transcripts yielded amplified TCR beta CDR3 regions. First-round RT-PCR relied on HTBI primers, and a second-round multiplex PCR came next. TCRdb re-derived calls from the multiplex PCR reads in MiXCR, one entry per CDR3 protein. The table records a few hundred thousand distinct CDR3 sequences, about 18% of them present only once.

Study-level findings and limits: A model built from 13 signatures distinguished ophthalmopathy from stable hyperthyroidism with 87.88% sensitivity and less than 83% specificity.

This sequence joins TRBV7-2 and TRBJ2-5, with a weak D call TRBD1 (5 bases). Sequenced sample: peripheral blood. The TCR originated in an adult woman with stable Graves' hyperthyroidism. The CDR3 DNA reads as TGTGCCAGCAGCTTAAGCTCGACAGCATCAGAAGAGACCCAGTACTTC. It yields the protein CASSLSSTASEETQYF. Full variable domain (missing parts from reference TRBV7-2 and TRBJ2-5): GAGVSQSPSNKVTEKGKDVELRCDPISGHTALYWYRQSLGQGLEFLIYFQGNSAPDKSGLPSDRFSAERTGGSVSTLTIQRTQQEDSAVYLCASSLSSTASEETQYFGPGTRLLVL.